This T cell receptor (beta chain) was sequenced in a study of T cells expressing NK-cell markers. Study context: It was sorted CD3+CD56+NKG2C+, CD3+CD56+NKG2C- and CD3+CD56-NKG2C+ T cells that supplied the TCR beta repertoires.

Notes on this clonotype: The antigen is unknown.

Whole-study results and caveats: In a handful of donors, dominant clonotypes made up about 25-60.1% of CD3+CD56-NKG2C+ cells.

TCRdb reworked the 5' RACE reads into one entry per CDR3 protein, no DNA. This sample's table has fewer than 550,000 distinct CDR3 sequences. This CDR3 has 16 residues. Germline V CDR1 and CDR2: MNHEY, SVGAGI. The clonotype comes from a woman aged 50 to 60 in good health. The chain combines TRBV6-5 with TRBJ2-3; the TCRdb call, TRBD1, lacks DNA for checking. The sequenced sample consisted of blood T cells: a sorted CD56 or NKG2C T cell subset, CD4+ or CD8+ T cells, or bulk PBMC T cells (not recorded which). The CDR3 sequence is CASTRRGGQGSNTQYF.